A single sample gave rise to the 29 T cell receptor beta chains below, sequenced in a study of vaccination effects on CD4 cells after COVID-19. Antigens of these TCRs are unknown. Clones were read by immunoSEQ multiplex PCR, and TCRdb kept only the in-frame ones, dropping some. The sample has about 46,000 clones, around 80% seen once. Antigen-specific CD4+ T cell clonotypes were called by their expansion after viral peptide-pool culture in ViraFEST. The authors isolated CD4+ T cells after about eleven days of culture. Each participant was administered two doses of either the BNT162b2 or the mRNA-1273 vaccine. The sequencing used CD4+ T cells from PBMCs cultured with HCoV-OC43 spike peptides, collected after COVID-19 vaccination. The subset: HCoV-OC43 spike overlapping peptide pool stimulation. These receptors all stem from a human donor who received a COVID-19 vaccine.

The rearrangement links TRBV27 to TRBJ1-4; no definite D call. CDR1 is MNHEY, CDR2 SMNVEV, per germline (reference sequence). The CDR3 sequence is 12 residues long. Between the trimmed V and J ends, which lost 5 bases and 8 bases, there was a span of 9 bases. The CDR3 coding sequence is TGTGCCAGCAGTATGCACAAAGAAAAACTGTTTTTT. This gives the protein CASSMHKEKLFF.

The chain's CDR3 is CATSPRRLAGPLSGDTQYF. In nucleotides, the CDR3 is TGTGCCACCAGCCCCCGCCGACTAGCGGGGCCCCTATCCGGAGATACGCAGTATTTT. This chain connects TRBV15 to TRBJ2-3, with 11 nucleotides matching TRBD2. CDR1 LNHNV and CDR2 YYDKDF come from the germline V gene (reference sequence). This CDR3 region has 19 residues. J lost 5 bases, V lost 5 bases, and 18 bases had no gene match. The whole variable domain, filled in from reference TRBV15 and TRBJ2-3, reads DAMVIQNPRYQVTQFGKPVTLSCSQTLNHNVMYWYQQKSSQAPKLLFHYYDKDFNNEADTPDNFQSRRPNTSFCFLDIRSPGLGDTAMYLCATSPRRLAGPLSGDTQYFGPGTRLTVL.

Only a few counts were recorded for this clone. The chain recombines TRBV6-4 with TRBJ1-2; TRBD1 matches at 9 bases. The CDR3 sequence is 16 residues long. The V gene's germline CDR1 is MRHNA and CDR2 SNTAGT. V lost 2 bases to trimming and J lost 4 bases; unmatched junction nucleotides: 8. CDR3 bases: TGTGCCAGCAGTGACACGTACCGGGACAGGGCCTATGGCTACACCTTC. Residues: CASSDTYRDRAYGYTF.

The chain carries TRBV11-3 and TRBJ2-3, with 8 bases fitting TRBD2. V gave up 1 base and J gave up 2 bases; unmatched junction bases: 11. The CDR3 is 18 residues long. From germline, CDR1 is SGHNT and CDR2 YENEEA. The CDR3, as DNA: TGTGCCAGCAGCTTAGGAAGGGCCTTAGCGGGGCTCACAGATACGCAGTATTTT. Its protein product is CASSLGRALAGLTDTQYF.

The genes are TRBV5-4 and TRBJ1-3; 7 nucleotides agree with TRBD1. The germline CDR1 and CDR2 sequences are SGHNT and YYREEE (reference sequence). J gave up 2 bases and V 3 bases, and 8 bases lay outside the gene matches. The length of the CDR3 is 16 residues. The CDR3 nucleotides read TGTGCCAGCAGCTCTCACAGGGGATCTGCTGGAAACACCATATATTTT. This translates into CASSSHRGSAGNTIYF.

This clone has a handful of counts. The chain carries TRBV6-5 and TRBJ1-2; unclear D gene. The germline CDR1 and CDR2 sequences are MNHEY and SVGAGI. CDR3 size: 13 residues. The germline V and J ends were trimmed by 6 bases and 4 bases, with 12 bases remaining between them. The CDR3 DNA follows: TGTGCCAGCAGAGCGAGTTTTTCCTATGGCTACACCTTC. Protein sequence: CASRASFSYGYTF.

This clone turned up a few times. The rearrangement uses TRBV19 and TRBJ2-2; 8 nucleotides match TRBD1. Unmatched junction bases numbered 5, after V lost 3 bases and J lost 5 bases. From germline, CDR1 is LNHDA and CDR2 SQIVND (reference sequence). The CDR3 contains 15 residues. The CDR3 loop is CASSMNRGSTGELFF. The CDR3 region has the DNA TGTGCCAGTAGTATGAACAGGGGGTCAACCGGGGAGCTGTTTTTT.

As for this clone: Other nucleotide sequences from this sample produce the same CDR3. The genes are TRBV5-1 and TRBJ2-1; D unresolved. Trimming took off 2 bases at V and 0 bases at J, with 9 bases between the two ends. The germline CDR1 and CDR2 sequences are SGHRS and YFSETQ. The CDR3 contains 15 residues. CDR3 loop: CASSLGQNSYNEQFF. As DNA, the CDR3 is TGCGCCAGCAGCTTAGGGCAAAACTCCTACAATGAGCAGTTCTTC.

This CDR3 reads CASSGSGTPFRPLFF. Written as DNA, the CDR3 is TGTGCCAGCAGTGGGTCCGGGACCCCTTTTCGGCCGCTGTTTTTT. V gene TRBV25-1 combines with J gene TRBJ1-4, with a possible D match to TRBD1 (5 bases). Germline V CDR1 and CDR2: MGHDK, SYGVNS. The CDR3 covers 15 residues. The ends were cut back, 4 bases at V and 14 bases at J, with 23 bases in the middle.

The genes are TRBV2 and TRBJ1-1; D is undetermined. The CDR3 is made up of 13 amino acids. Germline lookup yields CDR1 SNHLY and CDR2 FYNNEI. V gave up 4 bases and J gave up 5 bases, with 11 bases separating them. Here the CDR3 reads CASSGPHGTEAFF. The CDR3 DNA reads as TGTGCCAGCAGTGGGCCGCACGGGACTGAAGCTTTCTTT. Full variable domain (rest looked up from reference TRBV2 and TRBJ1-1): EPEVTQTPSHQVTQMGQEVILRCVPISNHLYFYWYRQILGQKVEFLVSFYNNEISEKSEIFDDQFSVERPDGSNFTLKIRSTKLEDSAMYFCASSGPHGTEAFFGQGTRLTVV.

V and J are TRBV27 and TRBJ1-1, with no clear D. The V end lost 6 bases, the J end lost 5 bases, and 16 bases lay between the germline ends. This CDR3 comprises 14 residues. Looked up from germline, CDR1 is MNHEY and CDR2 is SMNVEV (reference sequence). The CDR3 coding sequence is TGTGCCAGCAGAAAGGACGGAGTGGGGACTGAAGCTTTCTTT. This translates into CASRKDGVGTEAFF.

This clone was counted a single time. The chain is built from TRBV12-3 or TRBV12-4 and TRBJ2-7; no clear D. Trimming took 6 bases from V and 3 from J, leaving 6 bases between them. This CDR3 region has 11 residues. In nucleotides, the CDR3 is TGTGCCAGCAGCCGCCGCTACGAGCAGTACTTC. It yields the protein CASSRRYEQYF.

The J gene is TRBJ2-5, the V gene TRBV30; 8 nucleotides match TRBD2. Unmatched junction bases numbered 1, after V lost 2 bases and J lost 2 bases. Germline CDR1 is GTSNPN and CDR2 is SVGIG (reference sequence). The CDR3 contains 13 residues. CDR3 protein: CAWSSGGQETQYF. The CDR3 DNA is TGTGCCTGGAGTAGCGGGGGACAAGAGACCCAGTACTTC.

This clone was counted between two and nine times. The genes are TRBV5-1 and TRBJ1-1; TRBD1 is a possible D gene (5 bases). CDR1 is SGHRS, CDR2 YFSETQ, per germline. The CDR3 runs 14 residues. V lost 2 bases and J lost 5, with 13 bases in between. DNA for the CDR3: TGCGCCAGCAGCTTTACGGGGGTAGGGACTGAAGCTTTCTTT. Translating it yields CASSFTGVGTEAFF. Full variable domain (rest looked up from reference TRBV5-1 and TRBJ1-1): KAGVTQTPRYLIKTRGQQVTLSCSPISGHRSVSWYQQTPGQGLQFLFEYFSETQRNKGNFPGRFSGRQFSNSRSEMNVSTLELGDSALYLCASSFTGVGTEAFFGQGTRLTVV.

The rearrangement uses TRBV3-1 (or the pseudogene TRBV3-2) and TRBJ2-1; D is ambiguous. The germline V gene encodes CDR1 LGHDT and CDR2 YNNKEL (reference sequence). V was cut by 6 bases and J by 9 bases, with 12 bases left in between. This CDR3 contains 12 residues. Here the CDR3 reads CASSPRFGEQFF. The DNA for the CDR3 is TGTGCCAGCAGTCCTCGATTTGGTGAGCAGTTCTTC.

J is TRBJ1-2 and V is TRBV25-1; D uncertain. The CDR3 consists of 12 residues. Germline-derived CDR1 and CDR2 are MGHDK and SYGVNS. Trimming stripped 5 bases from V and 5 bases from J, with 9 bases between. DNA of the CDR3: TGTGCCAGCAGTCGAGGGTCGTATGGCTACACCTTC. Translation: CASSRGSYGYTF.

The V gene is TRBV11-2, the J gene TRBJ2-1, with 8 bases that match TRBD1. CDR3 size: 16 residues. Per the germline V gene, CDR1 is SGHAT and CDR2 is FQNNGV. J was trimmed by 4 bases and V by 8 bases; bases with no gene match: 13. The CDR3 DNA sequence: TGTGCCAGCCGGGTTACCGGGACAGGCCTTTACAATGAGCAGTTCTTC. It encodes CASRVTGTGLYNEQFF. Full variable domain (remainder filled in from reference TRBV11-2 and TRBJ2-1): EAGVAQSPRYKIIEKRQSVAFWCNPISGHATLYWYQQILGQGPKLLIQFQNNGVVDDSQLPKDRFSAERLKGVDSTLKIQPAKLEDSAVYLCASRVTGTGLYNEQFFGPGTRLTVL.

This clone was counted a single time. The chain links TRBV7-9 to TRBJ1-4, with unresolved D. In germline, CDR1 is SEHNR, CDR2 FQNEAQ (reference sequence). V was cut by 1 base and J by 7 bases, with 7 bases left in between. The CDR3 sequence is 13 residues long. The CDR3 nucleotides are TGTGCCAGCAGCTTAGGCTGGGGTGAAAAACTGTTTTTT. Protein product: CASSLGWGEKLFF.

The genes are TRBV18 and TRBJ1-1, with D possibly matching TRBD1 (5 bases). CDR1 is KGHSH and CDR2 is LQKENI in the germline V gene. The CDR3 spans 14 residues. V was pared by 4 bases and J by 1 base, with 10 bases between. The CDR3 region is CASSLGGSNTEAFF. Here the CDR3 DNA reads TGTGCCAGCTCACTCGGGGGTTCGAACACTGAAGCTTTCTTT.

The rearrangement joins TRBV13 to TRBJ1-3; D is perhaps TRBD1 (6 bases). CDR1 and CDR2 from the germline V gene are PRHDT and FYEKMQ (reference sequence). Trimming pared 3 bases from V and 0 bases from J, leaving 15 bases between. The CDR3 length is 17 residues. DNA of the CDR3: TGTGCCAGCAGCTTGGGCGGACAGCTGAACTCTGGAAACACCATATATTTT. Translating it yields CASSLGGQLNSGNTIYF.

The V gene is TRBV11-2, the J gene TRBJ1-1; TRBD1 agrees at 8 bases. The V and J ends lost 4 bases and 5 bases, in that order; junction bases with no gene match: 6. The germline CDR1 and CDR2 sequences are SGHAT and FQNNGV. CDR3 length equals 14 residues. The CDR3 loop is CASSYGHRGTEAFF. The CDR3 region has the DNA TGTGCCAGCAGCTACGGACACAGGGGGACTGAAGCTTTCTTT.

The chain combines TRBV10-2 with TRBJ2-2; D unresolved. The CDR3 loop spans 13 amino acids. Germline-derived CDR1 and CDR2 are WSHSY and SAAADI. Trimming removed 3 bases at V and 4 bases at J, with 6 bases between. The CDR3 loop reads CASSDLLTGELFF. The DNA of the CDR3 is TGCGCCAGCAGTGATCTACTCACCGGGGAGCTGTTTTTT.

This clone has only a few counts. This chain joins TRBV5-8 and TRBJ2-7, with D unresolved. Germline V CDR1 and CDR2: SGHTS, YDEGEE. The V end lost 2 bases, the J end lost 2 bases, and 5 bases lay between the germline ends. CDR3 size: 12 residues. The CDR3 nucleotides are TGTGCCAGCAGCTTACAGACCTACGAGCAGTACTTC. Amino acids: CASSLQTYEQYF.

This clone occurred a few times. The CDR3 end shows no conserved phenylalanine or tryptophan, and so a read error is likely. The DNA is omitted, as the CDR3 cannot be located on it reliably, and the CDR3 follows TCRdb's listing. The J gene is TRBJ2-4, the V gene TRBV7-9; TRBD2 is taken as the D call from the table, unchecked against the DNA. A total of 13 residues make up the CDR3, ends included. Germline V gene sequence: CDR1 SEHNR, CDR2 FQNEAQ (reference sequence). The CDR3 reads CASSLGVSGGNHY.

The chain combines TRBV5-1 with TRBJ2-1, with D perhaps matching TRBD2 (6 bases). The CDR3 covers 14 residues. CDR1 and CDR2 from the germline V gene are SGHRS and YFSETQ. V was pared by 4 bases and J by 6 bases, with 14 bases between. This CDR3 is CASSPAASVNEQFF. The CDR3 coding sequence is TGCGCCAGCAGCCCAGCAGCTAGCGTCAATGAGCAGTTCTTC.

The chain combines TRBV5-1 with TRBJ1-3; D is ambiguous. Germline loops: CDR1 SGHRS, CDR2 YFSETQ. This CDR3 comprises 16 residues. V dropped 2 bases and J dropped 4 bases, with 16 bases sitting between them. Here the CDR3 DNA reads TGCGCCAGCAGCTTAGAATTCGGGCAGGAAGGAAACACCATATATTTT. It specifies CASSLEFGQEGNTIYF.

This CDR3 is CASSLVEGLDNEQFF. The CDR3 DNA sequence: TGTGCCAGCAGCTTAGTTGAGGGGCTAGACAATGAGCAGTTCTTC. The V and J genes are TRBV7-8 and TRBJ2-1; the D gene could be TRBD1 or TRBD2 (5 bases each). V was pared by 1 base and J by 5 bases, with 12 bases between. The CDR3 runs to 15 residues. Per the germline V gene, CDR1 is SGHVS and CDR2 is FQNEAQ.

This sequence joins TRBV25-1 and TRBJ1-2; 8 positions agree with TRBD1. The CDR3 totals 13 residues. Trimming at V came to 4 bases and at J to 8 bases, leaving 6 bases not matched to a gene. Germline V gene sequence: CDR1 MGHDK, CDR2 SYGVNS. The CDR3 sequence: CASSVGTGWGYTF. The CDR3 DNA reads as TGTGCCAGCAGTGTGGGGACAGGCTGGGGCTACACCTTC.

V usage is TRBV19 and J usage is TRBJ1-2; D perhaps matches TRBD1 (6 bases). Germline V gives CDR1 LNHDA, CDR2 SQIVND (reference sequence). This CDR3 spans 13 amino acids. Trimming removed 7 bases at V and 7 bases at J, with 16 bases between. The CDR3 sequence: CASIRDMDSGYTF. In nucleotides, the CDR3 is TGTGCCAGTATCAGGGACATGGATAGTGGCTACACCTTC.